Following are 27 T cell receptor beta chains from one sample sequenced in a study of T-cell reconstitution after alpha-beta-depleted transplantation in children. This sample's TCRbeta library carried unique molecular identifier barcodes. Via MiXCR, TCRdb re-called the PCR reads, giving one row per CDR3 protein. There are about 72,000 distinct CDR3 sequences in the sample; just under 7.5% occur only once, and 2.5% lies in the top ten. Sequenced here: PBMCs from the stem cell graft donor, sampled from the stem cell graft. The receptors come from a human donor who donated a stem cell graft to a child with acute lymphoblastic leukemia.

This clonotype has at least ten counts. The J gene is TRBJ2-1, the V gene TRBV4-2; D perhaps matches TRBD1 (6 bases). The CDR3 runs 13 residues. Germline V lookup: CDR1 LGHNA, CDR2 YNFKEQ. V lost 4 bases, J lost 4 bases, and 8 bases lay in between. The CDR3 DNA follows: TGTGCCAGCAGCCGAGACAGGTACAATGAGCAGTTCTTC. It specifies CASSRDRYNEQFF.

The sample holds many counts of this clonotype. The V and J genes are TRBV27 and TRBJ2-5; D gene unclear. Germline CDR1 is MNHEY and CDR2 is SMNVEV (reference sequence). The V end was cut by 3 bases, the J end by 7 bases, with 12 bases between. The CDR3 totals 13 residues. CDR3 DNA: TGTGCCAGCAGTTTGGCAGCCATGGGGACCCAGTACTTC. This encodes CASSLAAMGTQYF.

This clonotype was observed many times. The chain has TRBV18 and TRBJ1-6; D gene uncertain. Germline V gives CDR1 KGHSH, CDR2 LQKENI. This CDR3 has 16 residues. V dropped 2 bases and J dropped 0 bases, with 8 bases sitting between them. DNA for the CDR3: TGTGCCAGCTCACCAGATACGTTCTCCTATAATTCACCCCTCCACTTT. It specifies CASSPDTFSYNSPLHF.

Points on this clonotype: Compared with germline, one end of the junction differs, possibly owing to a read error. The rearrangement uses TRBV7-2 and TRBJ2-2; TRBD1 or TRBD2 may be the D gene (5 bases each). This CDR3 has 17 amino acids. Germline loops: CDR1 SGHTA, CDR2 FQGNSA. CDR3 amino acids: CASSSRVGGANTGDLFF. The CDR3 DNA is TGTGCCAGCAGCTCCCGCGTTGGGGGTGCGAACACCGGGGACCTGTTTTTT.

This clonotype was recorded many times. This rearrangement joins TRBV21-1 to TRBJ2-1; the table calls TRBD1, which could not be checked here. TRBV21-1 is marked as a pseudogene. This CDR3 region has 15 residues. As DNA, the CDR3 is TGTGCCAGCAGCGAACCGGGACGCCCAAGCGATGAGCAGTTCTTC. Protein sequence: CASSEPGRPSDEQFF.

The chain links TRBV6-5 to TRBJ2-2; the D call may be TRBD1 or TRBD2 (6 bases each). Trimming took off 7 bases at V and 4 bases at J, with 13 bases between the two ends. The germline V gene encodes CDR1 MNHEY and CDR2 SVGAGI. The CDR3 has 14 residues. For the CDR3, the DNA is TGTGCCAGCAATCGCCGGGGGCCCACCGGGGAGCTGTTTTTT. This encodes CASNRRGPTGELFF.

The chain links TRBV18 to TRBJ2-7, with 11 bases aligning to TRBD2. The CDR3 consists of 18 residues. V lost 1 base, J lost 2 bases, and 10 bases stayed unmatched. Germline CDR1 and CDR2: KGHSH and LQKENI. This CDR3 is CASSPLLAGVNGPYEQYF. The CDR3 DNA follows: TGTGCCAGCTCACCACTACTAGCGGGAGTCAACGGCCCCTACGAGCAGTACTTC.

Concerning this clonotype: With a much larger clone just one base away, this may be a read error. V gene TRBV7-2 combines with J gene TRBJ1-4; D remains ambiguous. This CDR3 region has 15 residues. CDR1 and CDR2 from the germline V gene are SGHTA and FQGNSA. V lost 5 bases and J 7 bases, leaving 17 bases between the germline ends. DNA for the CDR3: TGTGCCAGCAGCACTTTCGGGAGCGCACGTGAAAAACTGTTTTTT. Translated: CASSTFGSAREKLFF.

This clonotype was detected many times. The chain combines TRBV7-2 with TRBJ1-1; possibly TRBD1 for D (6 bases). In germline, CDR1 is SGHTA, CDR2 FQGNSA. This CDR3 contains 13 residues. Trimming took off 1 base at V and 8 bases at J, with 11 bases between the two ends. CDR3 DNA: TGTGCCAGCAGCTTAGGACAGGTGAGGGAAGCTTTCTTT. Residues: CASSLGQVREAFF.

This clonotype was counted at least ten times. V usage is TRBV15 and J usage is TRBJ2-3, with 7 positions matching TRBD2. The CDR3 has 15 amino acids. Germline CDR1 LNHNV, CDR2 YYDKDF (reference sequence). With 0 bases clipped from V and 1 base from J, the junction kept 1 base outside the gene matches. CDR3 in DNA: TGTGCCACCAGCAGAGATCGGGGGGGCACAGATACGCAGTATTTT. It codes for CATSRDRGGTDTQYF.

At least ten counts were recorded for this clonotype. This sequence joins TRBV4-1 and TRBJ2-5, with 8 bases fitting TRBD1. Trimming took 4 bases from V and 1 from J; bases not matched to a gene: 8. This CDR3 is built from 16 residues. The germline V gene encodes CDR1 MGHRA and CDR2 YSYEKL. This chain's CDR3 is CASSPDRAHLQETQYF. The CDR3 nucleotides are TGCGCCAGCAGCCCGGACAGGGCACATCTCCAAGAGACCCAGTACTTC.

This clonotype was seen only a few times. The chain couples TRBV29-1 to TRBJ2-5; possibly TRBD1 for D (6 bases). V was clipped by 6 bases and J by 3 bases, with 11 bases between them. The germline gives CDR1 SQVTM, CDR2 ANQGSEA. This CDR3 has 12 residues. CDR3 loop: CSVDDRKETQYF. For the CDR3, the DNA is TGCAGCGTAGATGACAGGAAAGAGACCCAGTACTTC.

This clonotype was seen many times. The genes are TRBV7-2 and TRBJ2-7; no clear D gene. Looked up from germline, CDR1 is SGHTA and CDR2 is FQGNSA. The CDR3 is made up of 12 amino acids. V lost 1 base to trimming and J lost 3 bases, with 4 bases between them. The CDR3 region is CASSLGSYEQYF. In DNA, the CDR3 is TGTGCCAGCAGCTTAGGTAGCTACGAGCAGTACTTC.

This clonotype was seen more than once but under ten times. The V gene is TRBV2, the J gene TRBJ2-1; maybe TRBD1 (6 bases). Germline CDR1 and CDR2: SNHLY and FYNNEI. CDR3 length: 14 amino acids. The V and J ends lost 5 bases and 14 bases respectively, with 22 bases between them. CDR3 sequence (DNA): TGTGCCAGCAGTAGCCGGACAGTGGGGCTGGGGGAGTTCTTC. This encodes CASSSRTVGLGEFF.

This clonotype occurred many times. This rearrangement joins TRBV29-1 to TRBJ2-5; TRBD2 is a possible D gene (6 bases). Germline values: CDR1 SQVTM, CDR2 ANQGSEA. V lost 7 bases and J lost 5, with 17 bases in between. The CDR3 totals 13 residues. CDR3 nucleotides: TGCAGCGCTTCCGACGGGGGAAGGGAGACCCAGTACTTC. As protein: CSASDGGRETQYF. Full variable domain (rest looked up from reference TRBV29-1 and TRBJ2-5): SAVISQKPSRDICQRGTSLTIQCQVDSQVTMMFWYRQQPGQSLTLIATANQGSEATYESGFVIDKFPISRPNLTFSTLTVSNMSPEDSSIYLCSASDGGRETQYFGPGTRLLVL.

The chain is built from TRBV10-1 and TRBJ2-2; D unresolved. Trimming stripped 10 bases from V and 3 bases from J, with 9 bases between. The germline V gene encodes CDR1 WNHNN and CDR2 SYGVQD (reference sequence). There are 12 residues in the CDR3. CDR3: CATRKDTGELFF. The CDR3 coding sequence is TGCGCCACCCGAAAAGACACCGGGGAGCTGTTTTTT.

This clonotype was counted at least ten times. V gene TRBV6-2 or TRBV6-3 combines with J gene TRBJ1-1; D is uncertain. The CDR3 contains 12 residues. Germline lookup yields CDR1 MNHEY and CDR2 SVGEGT. The V gene lost 5 bases and the J gene lost 4 bases, with 8 bases spanning the gap. The CDR3 DNA is TGTGCCAGCAGTAAAGAGAGCACTGAAGCTTTCTTT. Translation: CASSKESTEAFF.

This clonotype was seen repeatedly, ten times or more. The chain recombines TRBV6-5 with TRBJ2-7, with TRBD2 identical over 12 bases. Losses at the gene ends were 8 bases for V and 2 bases for J; bases not matched to a gene: 7. The CDR3 is 15 residues long. Germline V gene data show CDR1 as MNHEY and CDR2 as SVGAGI. The CDR3: CASSKGLAGTYEQYF. The CDR3 coding sequence is TGTGCCAGCTCCAAAGGACTAGCGGGAACCTACGAGCAGTACTTC.

V usage is TRBV5-1 and J usage is TRBJ1-1; tentatively, D is TRBD1 (6 bases). Per germline, CDR1 SGHRS and CDR2 YFSETQ. There are 16 residues in the CDR3. Trimming took 4 bases from V and 3 from J, leaving 19 bases between them. The CDR3 DNA follows: TGCGCCAGCAGCCCGATCCCAAGCCCAGGGGACACTGAAGCTTTCTTT. Translated: CASSPIPSPGDTEAFF.

This clonotype was found many times. V is TRBV12-3 or TRBV12-4 and J is TRBJ2-1; TRBD2 agrees at 10 bases. The CDR3 is 19 amino acids. Trimming cost V 5 bases and J 3 bases; bases outside gene matches: 16. The CDR3 spells CASSIGLAVIGRGYNEQFF. The CDR3 DNA sequence: TGTGCCAGCAGTATTGGACTAGCGGTTATTGGCCGGGGCTACAATGAGCAGTTCTTC.

This chain joins TRBV12-3 or TRBV12-4 and TRBJ2-7; unclear D gene. The CDR3 extends over 12 amino acids. V was clipped by 3 bases and J by 3 bases, with 6 bases between them. This chain's CDR3 is CASSLFSYEQYF. The DNA of the CDR3 is TGTGCCAGCAGTTTGTTTAGCTACGAGCAGTACTTC.

This clonotype came up a few times. This sequence joins TRBV7-6 and TRBJ2-5; D may be TRBD2 (6 bases). There are 15 residues in the CDR3. The V and J ends lost 5 bases and 2 bases respectively, with 15 bases between them. Germline values: CDR1 SGHVS, CDR2 FNYEAQ. The CDR3 protein is CASSPSGTVQETQYF. CDR3 DNA: TGTGCCAGCAGCCCGTCCGGGACTGTTCAAGAGACCCAGTACTTC.

This clonotype was observed many times. The rearrangement joins TRBV4-3 to TRBJ1-2; no clear D. The CDR3 sequence is 16 residues long. Germline CDR1 is LGHNA and CDR2 is YSLEER. V dropped 0 bases and J dropped 0 bases, with 11 bases sitting between them. CDR3 protein: CASSQDSGFPNYGYTF. As DNA, the CDR3 is TGCGCCAGCAGCCAAGATTCCGGCTTCCCTAACTATGGCTACACCTTC.

This clonotype was observed at least ten times. V usage is TRBV4-2 and J usage is TRBJ2-5; D might be TRBD2 (6 bases). Per the germline V gene, CDR1 is LGHNA and CDR2 is YNFKEQ. V was clipped by 4 bases and J by 3 bases, with 15 bases between them. The CDR3 loop spans 15 amino acids. Here the CDR3 reads CASSPYRGLKETQYF. CDR3 in DNA: TGTGCCAGCAGCCCCTATCGGGGGTTGAAAGAGACCCAGTACTTC.

This clonotype was recorded at least ten times. This chain joins TRBV27 and TRBJ2-1; possible D gene TRBD2, 6 bases. Germline-derived CDR1 and CDR2 are MNHEY and SMNVEV (reference sequence). V was clipped by 7 bases and J by 2 bases, with 15 bases between them. The CDR3 covers 15 residues. CDR3 residues: CASILSSGPYNEQFF. The CDR3 region has the DNA TGTGCCAGCATTCTTAGTAGCGGCCCCTACAATGAGCAGTTCTTC.

The chain joins TRBV5-1 to TRBJ2-7, with D maybe TRBD1 (6 bases). The length of the CDR3 is 15 residues. Germline-derived CDR1 and CDR2 are SGHRS and YFSETQ. Trimming cost V 3 bases and J 0 bases, with 13 bases left between them. CDR3 sequence (DNA): TGCGCCAGCAGCTCGCGACAGGTTGGCTCCTACGAGCAGTACTTC. The encoded protein is CASSSRQVGSYEQYF. The variable domain in full, completed from reference TRBV5-1 and TRBJ2-7, reads KAGVTQTPRYLIKTRGQQVTLSCSPISGHRSVSWYQQTPGQGLQFLFEYFSETQRNKGNFPGRFSGRQFSNSRSEMNVSTLELGDSALYLCASSSRQVGSYEQYFGPGTRLTVT.

This chain uses TRBV6-1 with TRBJ2-4; 8 nucleotides line up with TRBD1. The CDR3 extends over 14 amino acids. Germline V CDR1 and CDR2: MNHNS, SASEGT. Trimming removed 1 base from V and 9 bases from J; junction bases left unmatched: 5. The CDR3 reads CASSEVGQGSIQYF. CDR3 sequence (DNA): TGTGCCAGCAGTGAAGTAGGACAGGGAAGCATTCAGTACTTC.